This T cell receptor beta chain was retrieved from a study of human thymus T cells. The CDR3 length is 12 residues. V gave up 6 bases and J gave up 8 bases; unmatched junction bases: 6. Germline V gene lookup returns CDR1 SQVTM and CDR2 ANQGSEA. Only in-frame clones appear in the TCRdb table, and some are missing; sequencing was by immunoSEQ multiplex PCR. The sample has about 60,000 clones, around 94% seen once. The sequence was obtained from a boy under three years old with a congenital heart defect but otherwise immunologically healthy. The V gene is TRBV29-1, the J gene TRBJ1-4, with 7 positions matching TRBD1. The sample consisted of blood. CDR3 protein: CSVAPQGEKLFF. In nucleotides, the CDR3 is TGCAGCGTAGCCCCACAGGGGGAAAAACTGTTTTTT.